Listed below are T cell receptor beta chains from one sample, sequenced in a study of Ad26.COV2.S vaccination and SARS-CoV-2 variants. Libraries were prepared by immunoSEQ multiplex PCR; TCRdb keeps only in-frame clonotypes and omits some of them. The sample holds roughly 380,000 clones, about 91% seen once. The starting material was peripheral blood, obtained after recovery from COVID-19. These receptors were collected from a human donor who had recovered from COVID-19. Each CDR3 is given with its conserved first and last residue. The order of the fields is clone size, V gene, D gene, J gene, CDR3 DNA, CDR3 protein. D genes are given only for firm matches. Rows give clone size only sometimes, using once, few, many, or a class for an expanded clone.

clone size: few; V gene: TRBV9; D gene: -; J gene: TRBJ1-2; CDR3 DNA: TGTGCCAGCAGCGCCCAGGAGAACTATGGCTACACCTTC; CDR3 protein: CASSAQENYGYTF
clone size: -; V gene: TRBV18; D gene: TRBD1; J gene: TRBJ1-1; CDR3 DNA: TGTGCCAGCTCGGCGACAGGGAATCAAGCTTTCTTT; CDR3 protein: CASSATGNQAFF
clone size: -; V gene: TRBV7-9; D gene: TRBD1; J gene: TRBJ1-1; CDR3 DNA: TGTGCCAGCAGCCGGGGGACAGTGAACACTGAAGCTTTCTTT; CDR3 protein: CASSRGTVNTEAFF
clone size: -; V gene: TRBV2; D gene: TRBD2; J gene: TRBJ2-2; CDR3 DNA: TGTGCCAGCACCGAGGGTAGCGGGGGCCCTAACACCGGGGAGCTGTTTTTT; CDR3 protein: CASTEGSGGPNTGELFF
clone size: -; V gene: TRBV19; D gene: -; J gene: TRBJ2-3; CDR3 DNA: TGTGCCAGTAAACGGGACATTGACACAGATACGCAGTATTTT; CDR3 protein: CASKRDIDTDTQYF
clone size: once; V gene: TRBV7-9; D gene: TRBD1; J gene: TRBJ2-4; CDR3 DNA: TGTGCCAGCAGCTTACCCACAGGGGGCTTGGCCAAAAACATTCAGTACTTC; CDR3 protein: CASSLPTGGLAKNIQYF
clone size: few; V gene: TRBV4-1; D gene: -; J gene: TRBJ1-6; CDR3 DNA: TGCGCCAGCAGCCCTGGCTCCTATAATTCACCCCTCCACTTT; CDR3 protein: CASSPGSYNSPLHF
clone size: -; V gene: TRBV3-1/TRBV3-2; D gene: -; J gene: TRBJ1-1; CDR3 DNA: TGTGCCAGCAGCCAAGACCCCGCCAGGGCGAACACTGAAGCTTTCTTT; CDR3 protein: CASSQDPARANTEAFF
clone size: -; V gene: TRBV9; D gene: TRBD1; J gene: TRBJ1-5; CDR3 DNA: TGTGCCAGCAGCCCCACGACAGGGGACCAGCCCCAGCATTTT; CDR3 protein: CASSPTTGDQPQHF
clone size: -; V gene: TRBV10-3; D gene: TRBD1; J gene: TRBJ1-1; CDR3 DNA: TGTGCCATCAGCCCAGGACAGGATGACACTGAAGCTTTCTTT; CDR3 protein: CAISPGQDDTEAFF
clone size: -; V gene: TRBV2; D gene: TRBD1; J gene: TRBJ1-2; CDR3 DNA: TGTGCCAGCAGCGGGACAGGGGGCCCTTCACCCTATGGCTACACCTTC; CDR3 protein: CASSGTGGPSPYGYTF
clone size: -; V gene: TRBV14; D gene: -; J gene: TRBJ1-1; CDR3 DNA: TGTGCCAGCAGCCAAGAGGGTGGGGGATACACTGAAGCTTTCTTT; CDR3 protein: CASSQEGGGYTEAFF
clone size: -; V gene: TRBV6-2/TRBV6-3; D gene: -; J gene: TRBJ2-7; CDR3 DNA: TGTGCCAGCAGTTACGGGCAGATCTCCTACGAGCAGTACTTC; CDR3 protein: CASSYGQISYEQYF
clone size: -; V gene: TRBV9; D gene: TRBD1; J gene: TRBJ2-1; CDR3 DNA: TGTGCCAGCAGCCCGGGGACAGGGGGCGTTGAGCAGTTCTTC; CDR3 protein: CASSPGTGGVEQFF
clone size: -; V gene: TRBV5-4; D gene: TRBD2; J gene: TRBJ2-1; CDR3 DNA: TGTGCCAGCAGCTTGTCGGCGGGGGGGCCAAATGAGCAGTTCTTC; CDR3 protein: CASSLSAGGPNEQFF
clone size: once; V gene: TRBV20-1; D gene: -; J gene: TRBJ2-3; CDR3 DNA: TGCAGTGCTAGTTTGTTGGCAGGTCTCACAGATACGCAGTATTTT; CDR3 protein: CSASLLAGLTDTQYF
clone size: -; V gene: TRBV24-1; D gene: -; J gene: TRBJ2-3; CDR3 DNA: TGTGCCACCAGTGGGACGGACCCCGGGACAGATACGCAGTATTTT; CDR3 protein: CATSGTDPGTDTQYF
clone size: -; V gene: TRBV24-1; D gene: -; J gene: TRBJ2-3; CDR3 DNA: TGTGCCACCAGTGATTTCCCATCCCGAGGCACAGATACGCAGTATTTT; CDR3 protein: CATSDFPSRGTDTQYF
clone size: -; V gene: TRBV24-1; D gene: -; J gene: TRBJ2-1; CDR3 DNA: TGTGCCACCAGTGAGGTAGTACCCGGGGAGCAGTTCTTC; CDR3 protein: CATSEVVPGEQFF
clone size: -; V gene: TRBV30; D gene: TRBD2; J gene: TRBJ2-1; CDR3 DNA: TGTGCCTGGAGTGCACGGGGGGGCTACAATGAGCAGTTCTTC; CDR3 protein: CAWSARGGYNEQFF
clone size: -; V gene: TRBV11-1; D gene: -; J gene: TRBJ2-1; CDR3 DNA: TGTGCCAGCAGCTACAGGGAGAGCTCCTACAATGAGCAGTTCTTC; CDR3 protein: CASSYRESSYNEQFF
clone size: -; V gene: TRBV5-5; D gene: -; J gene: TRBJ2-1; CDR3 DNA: TGTGCCAGCAGCTCTCAGGTAGGAGGGGGTTCCTACAATGAGCAGTTCTTC; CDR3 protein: CASSSQVGGGSYNEQFF
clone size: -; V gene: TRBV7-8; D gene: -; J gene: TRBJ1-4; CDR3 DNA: TGTGCCAGCAGCTTAGCAATCAACTCGATGAGGGCTAATGAAAAACTGTTTTTT; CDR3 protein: CASSLAINSMRANEKLFF
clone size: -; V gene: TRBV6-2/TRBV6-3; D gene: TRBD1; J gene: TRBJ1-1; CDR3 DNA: TGTGCCAGCAGTTACTCGTGGGACAGGATCACTGAAGCTTTCTTT; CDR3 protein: CASSYSWDRITEAFF
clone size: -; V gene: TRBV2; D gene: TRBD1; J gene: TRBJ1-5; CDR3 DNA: TGTGCCAGCATGCAAGCAGGGGGCTATCAGCCCCAGCATTTT; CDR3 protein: CASMQAGGYQPQHF
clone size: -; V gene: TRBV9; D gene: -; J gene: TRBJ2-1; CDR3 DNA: TGTGCCAGCAGCGTGGGCGACTCCTACAATGAGCAGTTCTTC; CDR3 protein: CASSVGDSYNEQFF
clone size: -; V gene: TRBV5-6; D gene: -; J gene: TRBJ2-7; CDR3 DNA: TGTGCCAGCAGCTTAGGAGCCTACGAGCAGTACTTC; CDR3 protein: CASSLGAYEQYF
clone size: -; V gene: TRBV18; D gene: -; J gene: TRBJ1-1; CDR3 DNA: TGTGCCAGCCCCCCGGGGGGGGGATGGACTGAAGCTTTCTTT; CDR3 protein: CASPPGGGWTEAFF
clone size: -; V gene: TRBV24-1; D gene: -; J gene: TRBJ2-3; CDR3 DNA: TGTGCCACCAGTGACGGCAGGGAAATAAGCACAGATACGCAGTATTTT; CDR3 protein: CATSDGREISTDTQYF
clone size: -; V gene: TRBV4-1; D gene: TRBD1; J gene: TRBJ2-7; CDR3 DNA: TGCGCCAGCAGCCAACCGGGACAGGGGATTTACGAGCAGTACTTC; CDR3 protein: CASSQPGQGIYEQYF
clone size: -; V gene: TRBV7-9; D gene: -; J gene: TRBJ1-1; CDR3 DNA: TGTGCCAGCAGCTTAGCGCTAGGAGGTGCTGAAGCTTTCTTT; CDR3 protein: CASSLALGGAEAFF
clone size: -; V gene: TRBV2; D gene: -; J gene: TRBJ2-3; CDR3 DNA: TGTGCCAGCAGTGACAGGGGTGGCGCAGATACGCAGTATTTT; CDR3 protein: CASSDRGGADTQYF
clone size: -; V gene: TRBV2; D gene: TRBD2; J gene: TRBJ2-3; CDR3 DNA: TGTGCCAGCGTATGGGAGGGTAGCACAGATACGCAGTATTTT; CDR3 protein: CASVWEGSTDTQYF
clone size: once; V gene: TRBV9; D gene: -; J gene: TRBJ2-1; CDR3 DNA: TGTGCCAGCAGCGTAGGGACCTCCGAGGGCAATGAGCAGTTCTTC; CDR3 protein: CASSVGTSEGNEQFF
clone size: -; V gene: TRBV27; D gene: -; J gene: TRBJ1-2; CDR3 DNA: TGTGCCAGCAGTCCCACTCCCCTTAACTATGGCTACACCTTC; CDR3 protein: CASSPTPLNYGYTF
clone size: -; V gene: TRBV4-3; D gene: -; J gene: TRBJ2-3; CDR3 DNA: TGCGCCAGCAGCCAGGGGGTTAGCACAGATACGCAGTATTTT; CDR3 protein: CASSQGVSTDTQYF
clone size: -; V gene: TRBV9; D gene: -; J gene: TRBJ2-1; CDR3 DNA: TGTGCCAGCAGCGAGACGGGGGACAGTGTGAATGAGCAGTTCTTC; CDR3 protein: CASSETGDSVNEQFF
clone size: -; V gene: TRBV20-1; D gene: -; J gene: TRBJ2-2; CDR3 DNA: TGCAGTGCCCAAAACACCGGGGAGCTGTTTTTT; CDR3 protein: CSAQNTGELFF
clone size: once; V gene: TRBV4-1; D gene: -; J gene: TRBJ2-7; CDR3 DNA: TGCGCCAGCAGCCACAGTACAGCGAATTCCTACGAGCAGTACTTC; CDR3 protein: CASSHSTANSYEQYF
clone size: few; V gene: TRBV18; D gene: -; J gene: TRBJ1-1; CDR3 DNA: TGTGCCAGTTACGACCTGGCGAACACTGAAGCTTTCTTT; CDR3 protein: CASYDLANTEAFF